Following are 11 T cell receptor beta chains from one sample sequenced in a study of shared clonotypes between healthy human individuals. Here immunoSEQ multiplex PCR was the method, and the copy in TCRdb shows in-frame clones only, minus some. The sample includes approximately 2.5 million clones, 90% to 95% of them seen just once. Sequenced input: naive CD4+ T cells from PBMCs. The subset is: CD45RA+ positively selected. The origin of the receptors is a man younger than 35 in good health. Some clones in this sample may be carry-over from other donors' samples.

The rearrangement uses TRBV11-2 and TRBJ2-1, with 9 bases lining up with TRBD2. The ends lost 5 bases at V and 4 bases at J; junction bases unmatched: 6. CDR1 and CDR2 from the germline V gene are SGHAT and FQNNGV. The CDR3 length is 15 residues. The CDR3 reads CASSKRGALYNEQFF. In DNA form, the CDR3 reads TGTGCCAGCAGCAAGCGGGGGGCCCTATACAATGAGCAGTTCTTC.

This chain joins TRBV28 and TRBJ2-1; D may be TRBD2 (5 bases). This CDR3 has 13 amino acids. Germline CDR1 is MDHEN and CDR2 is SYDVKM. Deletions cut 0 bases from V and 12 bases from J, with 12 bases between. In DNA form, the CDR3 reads TGTGCCAGCAGTTTATGGATCGGTGGGAGGCAGTTCTTC. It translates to CASSLWIGGRQFF.

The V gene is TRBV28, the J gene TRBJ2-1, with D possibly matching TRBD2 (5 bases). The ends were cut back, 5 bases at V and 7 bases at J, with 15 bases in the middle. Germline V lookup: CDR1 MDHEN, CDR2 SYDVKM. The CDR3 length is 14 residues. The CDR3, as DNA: TGTGCCAGCAGTCTAGTGGGAGTCGAGAATGAGCAGTTCTTC. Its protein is CASSLVGVENEQFF.

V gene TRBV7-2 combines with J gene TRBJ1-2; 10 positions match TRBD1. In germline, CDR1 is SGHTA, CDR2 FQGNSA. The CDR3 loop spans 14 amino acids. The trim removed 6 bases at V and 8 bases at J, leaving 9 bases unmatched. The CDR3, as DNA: TGTGCCAGCAGTGTGGGGACAGGGGCACGAGGCTACACCTTC. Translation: CASSVGTGARGYTF.

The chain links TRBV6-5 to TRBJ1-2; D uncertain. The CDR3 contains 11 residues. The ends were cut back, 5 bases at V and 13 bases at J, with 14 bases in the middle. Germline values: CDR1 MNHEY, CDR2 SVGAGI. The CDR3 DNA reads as TGTGCCAGCAGTAATGGGCCCGGGAGCACCTTC. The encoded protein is CASSNGPGSTF.

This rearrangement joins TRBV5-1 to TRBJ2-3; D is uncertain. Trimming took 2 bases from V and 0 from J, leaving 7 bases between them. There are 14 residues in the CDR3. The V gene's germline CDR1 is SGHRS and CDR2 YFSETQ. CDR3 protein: CASSFRLSTDTQYF. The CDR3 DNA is TGCGCCAGCAGCTTCCGGCTTAGCACAGATACGCAGTATTTT.

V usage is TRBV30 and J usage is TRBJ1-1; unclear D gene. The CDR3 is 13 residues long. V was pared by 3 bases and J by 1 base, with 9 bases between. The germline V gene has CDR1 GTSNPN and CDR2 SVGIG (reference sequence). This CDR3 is CAWRETQNTEAFF. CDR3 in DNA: TGTGCCTGGAGAGAAACACAGAACACTGAAGCTTTCTTT. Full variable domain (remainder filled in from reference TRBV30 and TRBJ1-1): SQTIHQWPATLVQPVGSPLSLECTVEGTSNPNLYWYRQAAGRGLQLLFYSVGIGQISSEVPQNLSASRPQDRQFILSSKKLLLSDSGFYLCAWRETQNTEAFFGQGTRLTVV.

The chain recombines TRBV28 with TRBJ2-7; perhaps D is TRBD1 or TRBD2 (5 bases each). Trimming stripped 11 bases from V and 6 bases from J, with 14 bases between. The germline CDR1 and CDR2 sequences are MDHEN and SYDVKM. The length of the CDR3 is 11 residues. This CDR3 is CAGGLTSEQYF. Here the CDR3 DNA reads TGTGCCGGGGGTCTGACGTCCGAGCAGTACTTC.

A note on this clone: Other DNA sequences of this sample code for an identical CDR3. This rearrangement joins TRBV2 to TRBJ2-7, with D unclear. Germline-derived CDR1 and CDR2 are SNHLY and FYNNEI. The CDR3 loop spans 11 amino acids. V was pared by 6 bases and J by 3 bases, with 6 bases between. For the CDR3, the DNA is TGTGCCAGCAGCCCCAACTACGAGCAGTACTTC. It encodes CASSPNYEQYF.

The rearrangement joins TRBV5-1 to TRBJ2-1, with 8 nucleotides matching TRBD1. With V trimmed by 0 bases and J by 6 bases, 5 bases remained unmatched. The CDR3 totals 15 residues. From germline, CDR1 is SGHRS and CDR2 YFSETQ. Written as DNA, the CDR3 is TGCGCCAGCAGCTTGGGGGACAGGCGTCTCAATGAGCAGTTCTTC. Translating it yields CASSLGDRRLNEQFF.

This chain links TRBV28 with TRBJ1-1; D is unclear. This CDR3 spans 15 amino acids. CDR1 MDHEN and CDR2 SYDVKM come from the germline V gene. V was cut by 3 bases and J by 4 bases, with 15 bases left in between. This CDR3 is CASSFSGVGVTEAFF. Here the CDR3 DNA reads TGTGCCAGCAGTTTTAGTGGTGTTGGGGTCACTGAAGCTTTCTTT.